The sequence of this T cell receptor (beta chain) was determined in a study of T cell changes during pregnancy in multiple sclerosis. Clones were sequenced by immunoSEQ multiplex PCR, and TCRdb holds only the in-frame ones, with some missing. This table has some 95,000 clones, approximately 92% appearing once. Germline assignment: CDR1 LNHDA and CDR2 SQIVND (reference sequence). Between the trimmed V and J ends, which lost 7 bases and 4 bases, there was a span of 14 bases. The CDR3 is 14 amino acids. The sample in question was peripheral blood, obtained in the first trimester of pregnancy. V and J are TRBV19 and TRBJ1-3, with unresolved D. The clonotype originates from a female donor with multiple sclerosis, enrolled in a pregnancy study. The CDR3 DNA reads TGTGCCAGTACCAACAGAGGGTTCGGAAACACCATATATTTT. This translates into CASTNRGFGNTIYF.